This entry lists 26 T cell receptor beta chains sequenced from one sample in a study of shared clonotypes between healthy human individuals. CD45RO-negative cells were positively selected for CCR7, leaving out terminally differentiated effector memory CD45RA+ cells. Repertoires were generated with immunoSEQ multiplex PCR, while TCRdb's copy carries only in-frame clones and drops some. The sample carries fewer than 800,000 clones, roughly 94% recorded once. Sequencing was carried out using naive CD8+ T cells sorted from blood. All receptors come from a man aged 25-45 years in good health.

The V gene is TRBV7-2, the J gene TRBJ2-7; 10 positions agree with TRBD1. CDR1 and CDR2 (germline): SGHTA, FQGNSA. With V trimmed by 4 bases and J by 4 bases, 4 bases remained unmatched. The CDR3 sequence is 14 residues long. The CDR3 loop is CASSWGGQGYEQYF. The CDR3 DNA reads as TGTGCCAGCAGCTGGGGGGGACAGGGGTACGAGCAGTACTTC.

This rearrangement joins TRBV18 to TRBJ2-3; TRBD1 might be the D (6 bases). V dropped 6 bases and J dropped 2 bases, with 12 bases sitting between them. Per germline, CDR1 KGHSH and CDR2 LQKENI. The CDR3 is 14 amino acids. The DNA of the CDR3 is TGTGCCAGCTCCCGGACAGTAAACACAGATACGCAGTATTTT. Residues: CASSRTVNTDTQYF.

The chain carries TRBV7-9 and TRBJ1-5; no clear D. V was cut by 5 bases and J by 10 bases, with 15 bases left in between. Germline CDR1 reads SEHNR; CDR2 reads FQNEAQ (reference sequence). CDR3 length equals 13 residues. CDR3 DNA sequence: TGTGCCAGCAGCCTCCCGGGCCGGGAACCCCAGCATTTT. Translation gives CASSLPGREPQHF.

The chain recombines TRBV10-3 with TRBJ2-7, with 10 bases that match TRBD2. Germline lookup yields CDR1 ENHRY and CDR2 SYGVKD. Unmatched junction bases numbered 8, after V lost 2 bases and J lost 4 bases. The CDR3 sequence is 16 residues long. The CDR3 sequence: CAISEEASGSRYEQYF. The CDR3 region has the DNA TGTGCCATCAGTGAGGAGGCTAGCGGGAGTCGGTACGAGCAGTACTTC.

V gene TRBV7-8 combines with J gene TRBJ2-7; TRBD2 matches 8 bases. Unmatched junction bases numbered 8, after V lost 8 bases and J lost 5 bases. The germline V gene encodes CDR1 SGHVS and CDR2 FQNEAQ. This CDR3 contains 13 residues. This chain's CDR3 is CASFGGGRNEQYF. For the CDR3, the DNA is TGTGCCAGCTTCGGGGGCGGGAGGAACGAGCAGTACTTC.

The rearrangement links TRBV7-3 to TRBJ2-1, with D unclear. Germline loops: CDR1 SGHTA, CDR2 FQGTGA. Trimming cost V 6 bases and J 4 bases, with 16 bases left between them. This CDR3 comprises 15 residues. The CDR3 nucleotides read TGTGCCAGCAGTACCTTGGACGCTCCATACAATGAGCAGTTCTTC. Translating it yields CASSTLDAPYNEQFF.

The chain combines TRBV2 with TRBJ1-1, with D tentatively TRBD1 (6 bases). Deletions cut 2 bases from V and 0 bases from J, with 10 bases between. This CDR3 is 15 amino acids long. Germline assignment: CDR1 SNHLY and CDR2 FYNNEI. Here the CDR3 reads CASSELGGLNTEAFF. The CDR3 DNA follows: TGTGCCAGCAGTGAATTGGGGGGGCTGAACACTGAAGCTTTCTTT.

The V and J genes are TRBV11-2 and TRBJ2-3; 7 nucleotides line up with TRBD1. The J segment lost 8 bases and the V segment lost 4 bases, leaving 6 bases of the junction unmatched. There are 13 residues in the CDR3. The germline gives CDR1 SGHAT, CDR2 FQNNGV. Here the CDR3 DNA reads TGTGCCAGCAGCTCACAGGGGCATAGTACGCAGTATTTT. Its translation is CASSSQGHSTQYF.

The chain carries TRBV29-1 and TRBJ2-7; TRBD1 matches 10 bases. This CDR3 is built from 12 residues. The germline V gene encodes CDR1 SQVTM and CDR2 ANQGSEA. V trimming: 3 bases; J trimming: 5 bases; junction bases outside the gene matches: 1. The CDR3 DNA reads TGCAGCGTTGACGGGACAGGGGACGAGCAGTACTTC. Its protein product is CSVDGTGDEQYF.

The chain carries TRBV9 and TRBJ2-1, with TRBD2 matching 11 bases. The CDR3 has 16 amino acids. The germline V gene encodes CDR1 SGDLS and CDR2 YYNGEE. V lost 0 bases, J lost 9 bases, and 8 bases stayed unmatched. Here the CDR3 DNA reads TGTGCCAGCAGCGTAGCGGCTAGCGGGAGGAAGGTTGAGCAGTTCTTC. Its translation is CASSVAASGRKVEQFF.

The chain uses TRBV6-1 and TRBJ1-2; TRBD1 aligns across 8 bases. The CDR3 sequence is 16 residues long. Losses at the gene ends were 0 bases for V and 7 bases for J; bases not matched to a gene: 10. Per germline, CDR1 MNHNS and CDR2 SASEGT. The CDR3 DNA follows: TGTGCCAGCAGTGAAGCGTCAGGGGGCGCACCGGTTGGCTACACCTTC. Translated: CASSEASGGAPVGYTF.

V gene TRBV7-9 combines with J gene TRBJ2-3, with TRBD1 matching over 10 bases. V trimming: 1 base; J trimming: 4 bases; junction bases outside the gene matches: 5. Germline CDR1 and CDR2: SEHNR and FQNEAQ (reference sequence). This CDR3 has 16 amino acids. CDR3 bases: TGTGCCAGCAGCTTAGGGGACAGGGGTATCGCAGATACGCAGTATTTT. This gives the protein CASSLGDRGIADTQYF.

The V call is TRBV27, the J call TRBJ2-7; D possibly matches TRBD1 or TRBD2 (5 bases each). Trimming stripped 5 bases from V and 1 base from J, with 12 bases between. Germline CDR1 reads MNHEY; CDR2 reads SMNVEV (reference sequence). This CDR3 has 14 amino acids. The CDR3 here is CASSPGAGSYEQYF. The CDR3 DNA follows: TGTGCCAGCAGTCCCGGGGCCGGATCCTACGAGCAGTACTTC.

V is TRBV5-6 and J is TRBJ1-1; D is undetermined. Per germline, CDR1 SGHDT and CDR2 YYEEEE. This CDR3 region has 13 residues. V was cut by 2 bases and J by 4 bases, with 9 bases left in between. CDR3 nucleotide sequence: TGTGCCAGCAGCTTTGAAGGGAGCACTGAAGCTTTCTTT. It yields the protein CASSFEGSTEAFF.

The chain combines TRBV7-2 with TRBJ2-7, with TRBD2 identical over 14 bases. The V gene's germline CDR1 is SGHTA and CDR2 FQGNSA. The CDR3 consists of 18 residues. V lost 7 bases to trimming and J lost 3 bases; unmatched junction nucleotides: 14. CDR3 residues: CASTSGLAGGPSRYEQYF. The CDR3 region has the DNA TGTGCCAGCACTAGCGGACTAGCGGGAGGCCCCTCCCGCTACGAGCAGTACTTC.

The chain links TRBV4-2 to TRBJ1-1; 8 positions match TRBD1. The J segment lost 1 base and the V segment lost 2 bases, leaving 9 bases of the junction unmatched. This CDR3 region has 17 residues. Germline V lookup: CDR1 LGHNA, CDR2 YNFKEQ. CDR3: CASSQSSRGLENTEAFF. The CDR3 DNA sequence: TGTGCCAGCAGCCAATCGTCCAGGGGGCTAGAGAACACTGAAGCTTTCTTT.

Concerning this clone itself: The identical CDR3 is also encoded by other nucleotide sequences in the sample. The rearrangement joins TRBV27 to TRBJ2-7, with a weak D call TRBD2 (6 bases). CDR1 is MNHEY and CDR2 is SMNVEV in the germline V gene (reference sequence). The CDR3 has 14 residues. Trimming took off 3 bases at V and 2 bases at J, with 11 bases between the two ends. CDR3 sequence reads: CASSFSGRTYEQYF. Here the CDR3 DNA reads TGTGCCAGCAGTTTTAGCGGTCGGACCTACGAGCAGTACTTC.

The CDR3 DNA reads as TGTGCCAGCAGGGCGGACAGCGCCCTTACCTACGAGCAGTACTTC. Protein sequence: CASRADSALTYEQYF. The chain carries TRBV28 and TRBJ2-5; TRBD1 might be the D (6 bases). The J call is in doubt because the DNA end fits TRBJ2-7 better. Per the germline V gene, CDR1 is MDHEN and CDR2 is SYDVKM. The CDR3 is 15 amino acids.

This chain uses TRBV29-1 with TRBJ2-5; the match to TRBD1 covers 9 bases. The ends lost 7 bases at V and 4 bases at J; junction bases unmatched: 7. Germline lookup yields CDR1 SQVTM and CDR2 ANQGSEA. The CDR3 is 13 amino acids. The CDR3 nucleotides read TGCAGCGCGTTTACAGGGGGCAGAGAGACCCAGTACTTC. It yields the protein CSAFTGGRETQYF.

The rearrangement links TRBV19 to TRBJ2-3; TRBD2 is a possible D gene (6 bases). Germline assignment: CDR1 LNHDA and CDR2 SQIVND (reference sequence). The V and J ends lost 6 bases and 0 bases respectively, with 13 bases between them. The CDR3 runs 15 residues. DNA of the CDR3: TGTGCCAGTAGGGAGGGAGTCTCTAGCACAGATACGCAGTATTTT. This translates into CASREGVSSTDTQYF.

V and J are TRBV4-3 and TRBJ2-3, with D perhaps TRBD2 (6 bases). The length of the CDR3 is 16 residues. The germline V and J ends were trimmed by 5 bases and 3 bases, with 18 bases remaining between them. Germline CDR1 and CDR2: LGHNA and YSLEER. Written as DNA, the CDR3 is TGCGCCAGCAGCACGCACGCGGGCGGGAAAACAGATACGCAGTATTTT. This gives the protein CASSTHAGGKTDTQYF.

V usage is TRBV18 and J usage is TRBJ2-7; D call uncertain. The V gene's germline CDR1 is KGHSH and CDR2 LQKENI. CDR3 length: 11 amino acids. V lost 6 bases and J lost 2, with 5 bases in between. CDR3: CASSRAYEQYF. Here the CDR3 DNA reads TGTGCCAGCTCTAGGGCCTACGAGCAGTACTTC.

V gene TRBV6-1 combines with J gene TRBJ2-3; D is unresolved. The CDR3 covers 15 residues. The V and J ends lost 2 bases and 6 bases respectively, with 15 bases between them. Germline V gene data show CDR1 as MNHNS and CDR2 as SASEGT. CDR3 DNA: TGTGCCAGCAGTGAATTGGCGATTGTGGGTGATACGCAGTATTTT. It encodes CASSELAIVGDTQYF.

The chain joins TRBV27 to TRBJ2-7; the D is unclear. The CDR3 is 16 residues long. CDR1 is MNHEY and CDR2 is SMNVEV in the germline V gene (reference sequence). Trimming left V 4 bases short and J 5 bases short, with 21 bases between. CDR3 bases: TGTGCCAGCAGTTCTCTGCCTCGAAATCTCCTCCACGAGCAGTACTTC. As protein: CASSSLPRNLLHEQYF.

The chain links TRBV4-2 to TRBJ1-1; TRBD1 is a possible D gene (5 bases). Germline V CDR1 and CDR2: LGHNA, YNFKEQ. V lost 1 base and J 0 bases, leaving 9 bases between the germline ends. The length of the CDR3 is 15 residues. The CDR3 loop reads CASSQVRGMNTEAFF. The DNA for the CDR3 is TGTGCCAGCAGCCAAGTGAGGGGCATGAACACTGAAGCTTTCTTT.

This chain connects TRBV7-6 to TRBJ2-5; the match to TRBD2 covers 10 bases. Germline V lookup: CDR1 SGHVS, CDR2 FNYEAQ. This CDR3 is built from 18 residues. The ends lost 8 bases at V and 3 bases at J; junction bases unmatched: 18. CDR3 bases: TGTGCCAGCGACGCCGCATATAGCGGGAGGCCCTGGAAAGAGACCCAGTACTTC. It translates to CASDAAYSGRPWKETQYF.